The 4 T cell receptor beta chains below were found in one sample sequenced in a study of T cells in tuberculosis. Some clones are missing from TCRdb's copy, which holds only in-frame ones; the method was immunoSEQ multiplex PCR. The sample carries 35,000 to 55,000 clones, around 94% recorded once. The sequenced material came from PBMCs. The receptor set was obtained from a donor aged 10 to 29 with latent tuberculosis or without tuberculosis infection. Some clones in this sample may be carry-over from other donors' samples.

This clone has just a few counts. This CDR3 is CASSLDAGGFYEQYF. The CDR3 bases are TGCGCCAGCAGCTTGGACGCGGGAGGGTTCTACGAGCAGTACTTC. J is TRBJ2-7 and V is TRBV5-1, with 9 bases that match TRBD2. In germline, CDR1 is SGHRS, CDR2 YFSETQ. V shed 0 bases and J 3 bases; nucleotides not matched to a gene: 4. There are 15 residues in the CDR3.

The chain uses TRBV4-1 and TRBJ2-3, with 7 bases fitting TRBD2. Germline CDR1 reads MGHRA; CDR2 reads YSYEKL. V lost 1 base to trimming and J lost 8 bases; unmatched junction nucleotides: 12. The length of the CDR3 is 16 residues. DNA for the CDR3: TGCGCCAGCAGCCAAGGAAGCGGGATCTTACCGGGTACGCAGTATTTT. The encoded protein is CASSQGSGILPGTQYF.

This chain links TRBV5-4 with TRBJ1-3; tentatively, D is TRBD1 (5 bases). The V end was cut by 0 bases, the J end by 0 bases, with 10 bases between. CDR1 and CDR2 (germline): SGHNT, YYREEE (reference sequence). The CDR3 spans 16 residues. The chain's CDR3 is CASSLGGGFSGNTIYF. The CDR3 region has the DNA TGTGCCAGCAGCTTGGGGGGGGGTTTCTCTGGAAACACCATATATTTT.

This clone was observed once. The chain joins TRBV5-1 to TRBJ1-1; TRBD1 agrees at 9 bases. Germline assignment: CDR1 SGHRS and CDR2 YFSETQ. V lost 8 bases to trimming and J lost 6 bases; unmatched junction nucleotides: 14. This CDR3 is 15 amino acids long. CDR3: CASTWGTGRTAEAFF. The CDR3 coding sequence is TGCGCCAGTACCTGGGGGACAGGGCGAACGGCTGAAGCTTTCTTT.